These T cell receptor beta chains were read from a single sample in a study of T cells after yellow fever vaccination. TCRdb called the 5' RACE reads again in MiXCR, with one record for every CDR3 protein. The data hold over 65,000 distinct CDR3 sequences, with 13% observed a single time. The specimen was CD8+ T cells not binding an NS4B(214-222) dextramer, sorted from PBMCs, collected less than 25 days after the first yellow fever vaccination. The receptors derive from a man aged 18 to 29 who received the YFV17D yellow fever vaccine. Both conserved end residues are part of each CDR3. Fields, in order: V gene, J gene, D gene, clone size, CDR3 DNA, CDR3 protein. The D gene is left open where the match is weak. Expanded clones are given a class, and other clones once, few, many or no size at all.

v_call: TRBV27
j_call: TRBJ2-3
d_call: TRBD2
clone_size: few
cdr3_nt: TGTGCCAGCAGTTTATCGTGGCTAGCGGGCGATACGCAGTATTTT
cdr3_aa: CASSLSWLAGDTQYF

v_call: TRBV15
j_call: TRBJ2-1
d_call: .
clone_size: .
cdr3_nt: TGTGCCACCAGCGCTCCCGGGACTGTTGAGCAGTTCTTC
cdr3_aa: CATSAPGTVEQFF

v_call: TRBV7-9
j_call: TRBJ2-1
d_call: .
clone_size: .
cdr3_nt: TGTGCCAGCAGCTCAGAGGATGGTTTTAGGGAGCAGTTCTTC
cdr3_aa: CASSSEDGFREQFF

v_call: TRBV18
j_call: TRBJ2-3
d_call: .
clone_size: few
cdr3_nt: TGTGCCAGCTCACCTATCTTTGACGGGCTCCGATACACAGATACGCAGTATTTT
cdr3_aa: CASSPIFDGLRYTDTQYF

v_call: TRBV15
j_call: TRBJ1-2
d_call: .
clone_size: .
cdr3_nt: TGTGCCACCAGTAGCACGGGGAGCTATGGCTACACCTTC
cdr3_aa: CATSSTGSYGYTF

v_call: TRBV12-3/TRBV12-4
j_call: TRBJ2-2
d_call: .
clone_size: .
cdr3_nt: TGTGCCAGCAGTTTTTCGGGAGATACCGGGGAGCTGTTTTTT
cdr3_aa: CASSFSGDTGELFF

v_call: TRBV10-3
j_call: TRBJ1-5
d_call: TRBD1
clone_size: few
cdr3_nt: TGTGCCATCAGTCTGACAGGGGACCATCAGCCCCAGCATTTT
cdr3_aa: CAISLTGDHQPQHF

v_call: TRBV29-1
j_call: TRBJ1-2
d_call: TRBD1
clone_size: .
cdr3_nt: TGCAGCGTTGACACAGGGGGTTTTGGCTACACCTTC
cdr3_aa: CSVDTGGFGYTF

v_call: TRBV4-3
j_call: TRBJ2-1
d_call: TRBD1
clone_size: few
cdr3_nt: TGCGCCAGCAGGGTGGGGACAGGGCCGTACAATGAGCAGTTCTTC
cdr3_aa: CASRVGTGPYNEQFF

v_call: TRBV7-6
j_call: TRBJ2-1
d_call: .
clone_size: .
cdr3_nt: TGTGCCAGCAGCTTAGACAGCTTTAGACTGTTCTTC
cdr3_aa: CASSLDSFRLFF

v_call: TRBV29-1
j_call: TRBJ2-3
d_call: .
clone_size: .
cdr3_nt: TGCAGCGGAAACTGGGGTTTGTATACGCAGTATTTT
cdr3_aa: CSGNWGLYTQYF

v_call: TRBV30
j_call: TRBJ1-5
d_call: .
clone_size: .
cdr3_nt: TGTGCCTGGAGTGGACCTTTGGTCAATCAGCCCCAGCATTTT
cdr3_aa: CAWSGPLVNQPQHF

v_call: TRBV23-1
j_call: TRBJ2-5
d_call: .
clone_size: .
cdr3_nt: TGCGCCAGCAGTCAAGACGGCCTGGAGGAGACCCAGTACTTC
cdr3_aa: CASSQDGLEETQYF

v_call: TRBV10-3
j_call: TRBJ2-5
d_call: TRBD1
clone_size: few
cdr3_nt: TGTGCCATCAGTGAGCCGGGACAGGGAATCGGTGAGACCCAGTACTTC
cdr3_aa: CAISEPGQGIGETQYF

v_call: TRBV20-1
j_call: TRBJ1-5
d_call: .
clone_size: few
cdr3_nt: TGCAGTGCTAGAGTAGTGGGCAATCAGCCCCAGCATTTT
cdr3_aa: CSARVVGNQPQHF

v_call: TRBV5-4
j_call: TRBJ2-1
d_call: .
clone_size: few
cdr3_nt: TGTGCCAGCAGCCCTGAATCGGGACTGAACTACAATGAGCAGTTCTTC
cdr3_aa: CASSPESGLNYNEQFF

v_call: TRBV20-1
j_call: TRBJ1-1
d_call: .
clone_size: few
cdr3_nt: TGCAGTGCTAACCTAAGGCAGAACACTGAAGCTTTCTTT
cdr3_aa: CSANLRQNTEAFF

v_call: TRBV29-1
j_call: TRBJ1-2
d_call: .
clone_size: .
cdr3_nt: TGCAGCGTTGACTCCCAGGGCTACACCTTC
cdr3_aa: CSVDSQGYTF

v_call: TRBV6-6
j_call: TRBJ1-2
d_call: .
clone_size: .
cdr3_nt: TGTGCCAGCACACCCAGCCACTATGGCTACACCTTC
cdr3_aa: CASTPSHYGYTF

v_call: TRBV2
j_call: TRBJ1-2
d_call: .
clone_size: .
cdr3_nt: TGTGCCAGCAGTGAACAGGGAACGGACTATGGCTACACCTTC
cdr3_aa: CASSEQGTDYGYTF

v_call: TRBV6-2/TRBV6-3
j_call: TRBJ2-4
d_call: .
clone_size: .
cdr3_nt: TGTGCCAGCAGTTACTCGGGGTATAAGGCATCCGTGGCCAAAAACATTCAGTACTTC
cdr3_aa: CASSYSGYKASVAKNIQYF

v_call: TRBV24-1
j_call: TRBJ2-3
d_call: .
clone_size: .
cdr3_nt: TGTGCCACCAGTGATGGACGGGCGTCGCAGTATTTT
cdr3_aa: CATSDGRASQYF

v_call: TRBV29-1
j_call: TRBJ2-7
d_call: TRBD1
clone_size: .
cdr3_nt: TGCAGCGTTGAAAGCTGGACAGGGGTAAACGAGCAGTACTTC
cdr3_aa: CSVESWTGVNEQYF

v_call: TRBV2
j_call: TRBJ1-2
d_call: .
clone_size: .
cdr3_nt: TGTGCCAGCACGGACGGGGGAGATGGCTACACCTTC
cdr3_aa: CASTDGGDGYTF

v_call: TRBV12-3/TRBV12-4
j_call: TRBJ2-1
d_call: TRBD2
clone_size: once
cdr3_nt: TGTGCCTCACATGGGACTACCTACAATGAGCAGTTCTTC
cdr3_aa: CASHGTTYNEQFF

v_call: TRBV4-1
j_call: TRBJ2-1
d_call: TRBD1
clone_size: few
cdr3_nt: TGCGCCAGCAGCCGCCGCGGACAGGCAACTGAGCAGTTCTTC
cdr3_aa: CASSRRGQATEQFF

v_call: TRBV5-6
j_call: TRBJ1-4
d_call: .
clone_size: few
cdr3_nt: TGTGCCAGCAGCTTCGCAGGGATTGAAAAACTGTTTTTT
cdr3_aa: CASSFAGIEKLFF

v_call: TRBV27
j_call: TRBJ1-1
d_call: TRBD1
clone_size: .
cdr3_nt: TGTGCCAGCAGTTCGGGGACAGGGAGGGCGAACACTGAAGCTTTCTTT
cdr3_aa: CASSSGTGRANTEAFF

v_call: TRBV27
j_call: TRBJ2-7
d_call: .
clone_size: few
cdr3_nt: TGTGCCAGCAGTTACAGGACACTATACGAGCAGTACTTC
cdr3_aa: CASSYRTLYEQYF

v_call: TRBV4-3
j_call: TRBJ2-4
d_call: .
clone_size: .
cdr3_nt: TGCGCCAGCAGCCATGGTCCGGGTTACGAACTAGCCAAAAACATTCAGTACTTC
cdr3_aa: CASSHGPGYELAKNIQYF

v_call: TRBV11-2
j_call: TRBJ1-1
d_call: TRBD1
clone_size: many
cdr3_nt: TGTGCCAGCAGCTCCCCAGGGGGTACGGCAAGGAACACTGAAGCTTTCTTT
cdr3_aa: CASSSPGGTARNTEAFF

v_call: TRBV11-3
j_call: TRBJ2-7
d_call: .
clone_size: few
cdr3_nt: TGTGCCAGCAGCAGGGGGACAGCGGGAGAGCAGTACTTC
cdr3_aa: CASSRGTAGEQYF